Below, 27 T cell receptor beta chains from the same sample are listed, as sequenced in a study of T cell responses to AZD1222 COVID-19 vaccine. Profiling relied on immunoSEQ multiplex PCR, and the TCRdb table lists in-frame clones only, not all of them. The sample yields some 110,000 clones, roughly 82% seen once. The source material was peripheral blood, sampled on day 0 of AZD1222 vaccination. The receptor source for this set is an adult in good health.

V is TRBV3-1 (or the pseudogene TRBV3-2) and J is TRBJ1-1; D is unclear. The V gene lost 0 bases and the J gene lost 4 bases, with 12 bases spanning the gap. The CDR3 is made up of 15 amino acids. The germline CDR1 and CDR2 sequences are LGHDT and YNNKEL (reference sequence). The CDR3 protein is CASSQDSGRPTEAFF. CDR3 bases: TGTGCCAGCAGCCAAGATTCGGGGAGGCCCACTGAAGCTTTCTTT.

The rearrangement joins TRBV5-5 to TRBJ1-2; 8 positions agree with TRBD1. The ends lost 1 base at V and 4 bases at J; junction bases unmatched: 6. The CDR3 runs 15 residues. The V gene's germline CDR1 is SGHKS and CDR2 YYEKEE (reference sequence). The DNA of the CDR3 is TGTGCCAGCAGCTTGCCGGACAGGGTGGGCTATGGCTACACCTTC. Its translation: CASSLPDRVGYGYTF.

The rearrangement links TRBV4-3 to TRBJ2-1; 16 bases align to TRBD2. The V gene end was trimmed by 2 bases and the J gene end by 3 bases; junction bases not matched to a gene: 10. Germline CDR1 reads LGHNA; CDR2 reads YSLEER. This CDR3 contains 20 residues. CDR3 DNA: TGCGCCAGCAGCCAATACTCCGGGACTAGCGGGGGGGCCGGCTACAATGAGCAGTTCTTC. It is translated as CASSQYSGTSGGAGYNEQFF.

This chain links TRBV7-9 with TRBJ1-1; TRBD1 agrees at 9 bases. The germline gives CDR1 SEHNR, CDR2 FQNEAQ (reference sequence). With 5 bases clipped from V and 1 base from J, the junction kept 2 bases outside the gene matches. There are 14 residues in the CDR3. Written as DNA, the CDR3 is TGTGCCAGCAGCCCGGGACAGGGGAACACTGAAGCTTTCTTT. This encodes CASSPGQGNTEAFF.

The J gene is TRBJ1-1, the V gene TRBV29-1; D remains unclear. Germline V CDR1 and CDR2: SQVTM, ANQGSEA. Trimming took off 7 bases at V and 6 bases at J, with 15 bases between the two ends. CDR3 size: 12 residues. CDR3 loop: CSAGRVGAEAFF. In nucleotides, the CDR3 is TGCAGCGCGGGTCGAGTGGGCGCTGAAGCTTTCTTT.

The gene calls are TRBV7-9 and TRBJ2-7, with 8 bases lining up with TRBD1. J was trimmed by 4 bases and V by 5 bases; bases with no gene match: 7. CDR1 and CDR2 (germline): SEHNR, FQNEAQ (reference sequence). The length of the CDR3 is 14 residues. CDR3 residues: CASSPQGASYEQYF. The CDR3 DNA follows: TGTGCCAGCAGCCCCCAGGGGGCGAGTTACGAGCAGTACTTC.

The V and J genes are TRBV19 and TRBJ1-5, with TRBD1 matching over 10 bases. Germline-derived CDR1 and CDR2 are LNHDA and SQIVND (reference sequence). The trim removed 5 bases at V and 7 bases at J, leaving 11 bases unmatched. CDR3 length equals 16 residues. This chain's CDR3 is CASSVPGTGAGQPQHF. The CDR3 bases are TGTGCCAGTAGTGTGCCCGGGACAGGGGCGGGACAGCCCCAGCATTTT.

The V call is TRBV4-1, the J call TRBJ1-2; no clear D gene. The germline V gene has CDR1 MGHRA and CDR2 YSYEKL. CDR3 length: 16 residues. Trimming pared 1 base from V and 3 bases from J, leaving 15 bases between. CDR3 region: CASSQVGFETHYGYTF. The CDR3 bases are TGCGCCAGCAGCCAAGTTGGGTTCGAAACCCACTATGGCTACACCTTC.

The J gene is TRBJ2-7, the V gene TRBV9; 8 bases line up with TRBD2. Per the germline V gene, CDR1 is SGDLS and CDR2 is YYNGEE. V shed 4 bases and J 3 bases; nucleotides not matched to a gene: 9. The CDR3 has 15 amino acids. The CDR3 DNA follows: TGTGCCAGCAGCCCCAGTGAGCGGGGGATCTACGAGCAGTACTTC. Residues: CASSPSERGIYEQYF.

The chain combines TRBV5-6 with TRBJ1-2; 8 nucleotides agree with TRBD1. The CDR3 contains 13 residues. V lost 1 base and J lost 5; bases outside the gene matches: 1. From germline, CDR1 is SGHDT and CDR2 YYEEEE. The CDR3 spells CASSLNRGYGYTF. CDR3 nucleotide sequence: TGTGCCAGCAGCTTGAACAGGGGGTATGGCTACACCTTC.

The gene calls are TRBV18 and TRBJ2-3; 7 bases map to TRBD2. The CDR3 totals 16 residues. Germline loops: CDR1 KGHSH, CDR2 LQKENI. Germline trimming cut 3 bases from V and 2 bases from J; bases unmatched to any gene: 8. The CDR3 spells CASSPSYRGDTDTQYF. The CDR3 DNA reads TGTGCCAGCTCACCTTCATACCGGGGGGACACAGATACGCAGTATTTT.

The V call is TRBV19, the J call TRBJ1-2; 7 bases align to TRBD1. The V gene's germline CDR1 is LNHDA and CDR2 SQIVND (reference sequence). The CDR3 extends over 14 amino acids. With 4 bases clipped from V and 1 base from J, the junction kept 3 bases outside the gene matches. CDR3 loop: CASSSGQVNYGYTF. In DNA form, the CDR3 reads TGTGCCAGTAGTAGCGGACAGGTTAACTATGGCTACACCTTC.

The rearrangement uses TRBV11-2 and TRBJ1-1, with D hard to call. CDR1 and CDR2 (germline): SGHAT, FQNNGV. The CDR3 totals 14 residues. V shed 5 bases and J shed 3 bases, with 13 bases lying between them. CDR3 region: CASSPSSSYTEAFF. The DNA for the CDR3 is TGTGCCAGCAGCCCCTCGTCCAGCTACACTGAAGCTTTCTTT.

The gene calls are TRBV6-1 and TRBJ2-1, with 11 bases fitting TRBD2. The CDR3 is 16 residues long. Germline loops: CDR1 MNHNS, CDR2 SASEGT. V shed 2 bases, J shed 9 bases, and the junction held 9 bases outside the gene matches. The chain's CDR3 is CASSEWIAGGRSEQFF. Written as DNA, the CDR3 is TGTGCCAGCAGTGAATGGATAGCGGGGGGGCGGAGTGAGCAGTTCTTC.

This rearrangement joins TRBV5-1 to TRBJ2-1; D is uncertain. The V gene's germline CDR1 is SGHRS and CDR2 YFSETQ. Trimming shortened V by 1 base and J by 1 base, and 9 bases separated the two germline ends. This CDR3 has 15 residues. The CDR3 DNA reads TGCGCCAGCAGCTTGAGCGTGTCATCCTACAATGAGCAGTTCTTC. Translated: CASSLSVSSYNEQFF.

In this sample, this clone turned up once. This chain joins TRBV4-2 and TRBJ2-2; possibly TRBD1 for D (6 bases). Trimming took 0 bases from V and 0 from J, leaving 14 bases between them. This CDR3 region has 18 residues. Germline V gene lookup returns CDR1 LGHNA and CDR2 YNFKEQ. The CDR3 DNA follows: TGTGCCAGCAGCCAAGATCAGGGGCGGGTCCCGAACACCGGGGAGCTGTTTTTT. Its protein product is CASSQDQGRVPNTGELFF.

The chain carries TRBV4-3 and TRBJ1-2; weak D call: TRBD1 (5 bases). V gave up 2 bases and J gave up 5 bases, with 18 bases separating them. Germline lookup yields CDR1 LGHNA and CDR2 YSLEER. CDR3 length: 16 amino acids. The CDR3 protein is CASSQLGGGKGYGYTF. The DNA for the CDR3 is TGCGCCAGCAGCCAACTGGGCGGGGGAAAGGGGTATGGCTACACCTTC.

The chain joins TRBV7-9 to TRBJ2-7, with D perhaps matching TRBD1 (5 bases). This CDR3 comprises 13 residues. Trimming took off 5 bases at V and 3 bases at J, with 11 bases between the two ends. Germline CDR1 SEHNR, CDR2 FQNEAQ (reference sequence). The chain's CDR3 is CASSLGQDYEQYF. CDR3 in DNA: TGTGCCAGCAGCCTAGGACAAGACTACGAGCAGTACTTC.

The CDR3 DNA reads as TGTGCCAGCAGCCCCCCCGGGGCTGAGTGGTTTTTT. As protein: CASSPPGAEWFF. The rearrangement links TRBV21-1 to TRBJ1-4. TRBV21-1 is designated a pseudogene. This CDR3 is 12 amino acids long.

The chain joins TRBV7-9 to TRBJ2-2; D call uncertain. V lost 5 bases to trimming and J lost 1 base, with 11 bases between them. This CDR3 region has 15 residues. Looked up from germline, CDR1 is SEHNR and CDR2 is FQNEAQ (reference sequence). The DNA of the CDR3 is TGTGCCAGCAGCCCAACCTCAGGGAACACCGGGGAGCTGTTTTTT. Translated, it gives CASSPTSGNTGELFF. Full variable domain (outside the CDR3, taken from reference TRBV7-9 and TRBJ2-2): DTGVSQNPRHKITKRGQNVTFRCDPISEHNRLYWYRQTLGQGPEFLTYFQNEAQLEKSRLLSDRFSAERPKGSFSTLEIQRTEQGDSAMYLCASSPTSGNTGELFFGEGSRLTVL.

In DNA, the CDR3 is TGTGCTGTAAGCGGACCCTACGAGCAGTACTTC. It encodes CAVSGPYEQYF. This chain connects TRBV6-5 to TRBJ2-7; a weak D match, TRBD2 (5 bases). Germline V lookup: CDR1 MNHEY, CDR2 SVGAGI. The CDR3 spans 11 residues.

The CDR3 region is CASSSSSYEQYF. The CDR3 nucleotides are TGTGCCAGCAGTTCAAGCTCCTACGAGCAGTACTTC. V gene TRBV13 combines with J gene TRBJ2-7; D is uncertain. V was trimmed by 6 bases and J by 0 bases, leaving 6 bases between them. The CDR3 has 12 amino acids. Germline CDR1 reads PRHDT; CDR2 reads FYEKMQ (reference sequence).

The gene calls are TRBV29-1 and TRBJ2-3; 10 nucleotides align to TRBD2. Germline V CDR1 and CDR2: SQVTM, ANQGSEA. After removal of 6 bases from V and 4 bases from J, the junction contained 10 bases not matched to a gene. This CDR3 is 15 amino acids long. The CDR3 bases are TGCAGCGTGAGGGGAACTAGCGGGGAAGCAGATACGCAGTATTTT. Its protein product is CSVRGTSGEADTQYF.

This chain joins TRBV27 and TRBJ1-6; 8 bases align to TRBD1. The J segment lost 10 bases and the V segment lost 3 bases, leaving 8 bases of the junction unmatched. This CDR3 comprises 15 residues. CDR1 is MNHEY, CDR2 SMNVEV, per germline (reference sequence). CDR3 in amino acids: CASSFSWQGASPLHF. The CDR3 DNA reads as TGTGCCAGCAGTTTTTCTTGGCAGGGGGCATCACCCCTCCACTTT.

The rearrangement uses TRBV18 and TRBJ2-7; D is possibly TRBD1 (7 bases). There are 16 residues in the CDR3. Germline V gives CDR1 KGHSH, CDR2 LQKENI. V was cut by 8 bases and J by 5 bases, with 25 bases left in between. CDR3 loop: CASTRQEGALGDEQYF. In DNA form, the CDR3 reads TGTGCCAGCACTCGTCAGGAGGGGGCGCTTGGTGACGAGCAGTACTTC. The complete variable domain, with remaining parts taken from reference TRBV18 and TRBJ2-7, reads NAGVMQNPRHLVRRRGQEARLRCSPMKGHSHVYWYRQLPEEGLKFMVYLQKENIIDESGMPKERFSAEFPKEGPSILRIQQVVRGDSAAYFCASTRQEGALGDEQYFGPGTRLTVT.

The V gene is TRBV6-1, the J gene TRBJ1-2, with unresolved D. Germline V gene sequence: CDR1 MNHNS, CDR2 SASEGT. The CDR3 is 12 residues long. V lost 3 bases and J 4 bases, leaving 6 bases between the germline ends. CDR3 in DNA: TGTGCCAGCAGTGACAGCCCCTATGGCTACACCTTC. Its translation: CASSDSPYGYTF.

This sequence joins TRBV12-3 or TRBV12-4 and TRBJ2-7; no reliable D call. V lost 1 base and J lost 3, with 7 bases in between. This CDR3 region has 13 residues. For the CDR3, the DNA is TGTGCCAGCAGTTTAGGCAGGAACTACGAGCAGTACTTC. It translates to CASSLGRNYEQYF.